The 20 T cell receptor beta chains below were found in one sample sequenced in a study of blood T cell repertoires in COVID-19. Repertoires were generated with immunoSEQ multiplex PCR, while TCRdb's copy carries only in-frame clones and drops some. The table has roughly 220,000 clones, around 89% seen once. Sequenced material: PBMCs or T cells enriched from blood (not recorded which). The source of these receptors is a woman younger than 30 in a cohort exposed to, infected with or recovered from COVID-19 (not recorded which).

The chain recombines TRBV10-3 with TRBJ2-7; D gene unclear. CDR1 and CDR2 from the germline V gene are ENHRY and SYGVKD. The CDR3 totals 12 residues. The V end lost 2 bases, the J end lost 2 bases, and 4 bases lay between the germline ends. CDR3 in DNA: TGTGCCATCAGTGAGGAGGCCTACGAGCAGTACTTC. The encoded protein is CAISEEAYEQYF.

The V and J genes are TRBV12-3 or TRBV12-4 and TRBJ2-7, with D tentatively TRBD2 (6 bases). The ends were cut back, 5 bases at V and 3 bases at J, with 8 bases in the middle. CDR3 size: 12 residues. This CDR3 reads CASSKTSYEQYF. The CDR3 coding sequence is TGTGCCAGCAGTAAGACTAGCTACGAGCAGTACTTC.

The chain joins TRBV6-1 to TRBJ2-2; D possibly corresponds to TRBD2 (6 bases). The V gene's germline CDR1 is MNHNS and CDR2 SASEGT. The V gene lost 2 bases and the J gene lost 2 bases, with 15 bases spanning the gap. The CDR3 length is 17 residues. The CDR3 sequence: CASSESLGTPNTGELFF. CDR3 sequence (DNA): TGTGCCAGCAGTGAATCATTAGGGACTCCCAACACCGGGGAGCTGTTTTTT.

This clone appeared a single time. The genes are TRBV6-5 and TRBJ1-1; tentatively, D is TRBD1 (5 bases). Germline lookup yields CDR1 MNHEY and CDR2 SVGAGI. This CDR3 is built from 13 residues. Trimming stripped 7 bases from V and 1 base from J, with 10 bases between. CDR3 in amino acids: CASTYRGNTEAFF. For the CDR3, the DNA is TGTGCCAGCACCTATAGGGGGAACACTGAAGCTTTCTTT.

The J gene is TRBJ2-1, the V gene TRBV2, with 13 bases aligning to TRBD2. J lost 7 bases, V lost 6 bases, and 6 bases had no gene match. Germline V gene sequence: CDR1 SNHLY, CDR2 FYNNEI. The CDR3 runs to 15 residues. The CDR3 spells CASSQLAGGRNEQFF. The CDR3 coding sequence is TGTGCCAGCAGCCAACTAGCGGGGGGGCGAAATGAGCAGTTCTTC.

This sequence joins TRBV24-1 and TRBJ1-5, with TRBD1 as a possible D gene (6 bases). Trimming removed 4 bases from V and 10 bases from J, with 7 bases in between. The CDR3 length is 11 residues. From germline, CDR1 is KGHDR and CDR2 SFDVKD. CDR3 in DNA: TGTGCCACCAGTGAGACAGGACCCCAGCATTTT. Translated: CATSETGPQHF.

This chain joins TRBV6-5 and TRBJ1-3, with TRBD1 identical over 7 bases. The CDR3 covers 15 residues. Germline-derived CDR1 and CDR2 are MNHEY and SVGAGI. J was trimmed by 0 bases and V by 4 bases; bases with no gene match: 3. As DNA, the CDR3 is TGTGCCAGCAGTTGGGACAGAGTCTCTGGAAACACCATATATTTT. Translation gives CASSWDRVSGNTIYF.

This chain links TRBV6-5 with TRBJ1-2, with a tentative D call TRBD1 (5 bases). The CDR3 spans 15 residues. Between the trimmed V and J ends, which lost 9 bases and 3 bases, there was a span of 20 bases. The germline V gene encodes CDR1 MNHEY and CDR2 SVGAGI. CDR3 protein: CASTGGGGTHYGYTF. For the CDR3, the DNA is TGTGCCAGTACGGGTGGCGGGGGGACCCACTATGGCTACACCTTC.

The CDR3 bases are TGTGCCAGCAGCTTGACTAGCGGGAGTAGGGCGCAGTATTTT. It yields the protein CASSLTSGSRAQYF. The rearrangement joins TRBV7-3 to TRBJ2-3; 12 bases map to TRBD2. V shed 3 bases, J shed 10 bases, and the junction held 5 bases outside the gene matches. The CDR3 is made up of 14 amino acids. Germline V CDR1 and CDR2: SGHTA, FQGTGA.

The genes are TRBV29-1 and TRBJ1-1, with a tentative D call TRBD1 (5 bases). CDR1 SQVTM and CDR2 ANQGSEA come from the germline V gene. Trimming pared 3 bases from V and 1 base from J, leaving 9 bases between. CDR3 length: 13 residues. The CDR3 DNA is TGCAGCGTTGATGGCAGGGCGAACACTGAAGCTTTCTTT. Its protein is CSVDGRANTEAFF.

The CDR3 DNA is TGTGCCAGCAGCTCAGGGAGTGGGGGCGGAGGCTATGGCTACACCTTC. It specifies CASSSGSGGGGYGYTF. This sequence joins TRBV7-9 and TRBJ1-2; tentatively, D is TRBD1 (6 bases). The CDR3 is 16 amino acids. The V gene lost 4 bases and the J gene lost 4 bases, with 19 bases spanning the gap. CDR1 is SEHNR and CDR2 is FQNEAQ in the germline V gene (reference sequence).

The V and J genes are TRBV19 and TRBJ2-1, with TRBD2 as a possible D gene (6 bases). V was trimmed by 5 bases and J by 0 bases, leaving 11 bases between them. There are 15 residues in the CDR3. The V gene's germline CDR1 is LNHDA and CDR2 SQIVND (reference sequence). CDR3 sequence: CASSSGGNSYNEQFF. The CDR3 nucleotides read TGTGCCAGTAGTTCAGGCGGGAACTCCTACAATGAGCAGTTCTTC.

The rearrangement links TRBV7-9 to TRBJ1-1; D is ambiguous. The CDR3 has 14 amino acids. V lost 2 bases and J lost 2, with 9 bases in between. The germline CDR1 and CDR2 sequences are SEHNR and FQNEAQ (reference sequence). CDR3 amino acids: CASSLLTGNTEAFF. In DNA, the CDR3 is TGTGCCAGCAGCTTACTTACGGGAAACACTGAAGCTTTCTTT.

The chain uses TRBV6-5 and TRBJ1-5; TRBD1 matches 10 bases. This CDR3 is 15 amino acids long. Per the germline V gene, CDR1 is MNHEY and CDR2 is SVGAGI. V trimming: 4 bases; J trimming: 3 bases; junction bases outside the gene matches: 3. For the CDR3, the DNA is TGTGCCAGCAGTTGGACAGGGGGTAACAATCAGCCCCAGCATTTT. Translation: CASSWTGGNNQPQHF.

The V gene is TRBV7-3, the J gene TRBJ2-5, with 7 bases aligning to TRBD1. Germline CDR1 is SGHTA and CDR2 is FQGTGA. V trimming: 5 bases; J trimming: 2 bases; junction bases outside the gene matches: 2. The CDR3 contains 13 residues. CDR3 protein: CASSQGQQETQYF. As DNA, the CDR3 is TGTGCCAGCAGCCAGGGACAGCAAGAGACCCAGTACTTC. Combining the CDR3 with reference TRBV7-3 and TRBJ2-5 gives the whole variable domain GAGVSQTPSNKVTEKGKYVELRCDPISGHTALYWYRQSLGQGPEFLIYFQGTGAADDSGLPNDRFFAVRPEGSVSTLKIQRTERGDSAVYLCASSQGQQETQYFGPGTRLLVL.

The chain carries TRBV24-1 and TRBJ2-3, with 8 bases fitting TRBD2. J was trimmed by 5 bases and V by 4 bases; bases with no gene match: 13. The CDR3 consists of 17 residues. Germline V gives CDR1 KGHDR, CDR2 SFDVKD. This CDR3 reads CATSEGVAGRGGDTQYF. CDR3 sequence (DNA): TGTGCCACCAGTGAAGGGGTAGCGGGAAGGGGGGGAGATACGCAGTATTTT.

The CDR3 region is CASSPRGGRGTGELFF. CDR3 sequence (DNA): TGTGCCAGCTCACCACGGGGGGGCCGAGGCACCGGGGAGCTGTTTTTT. The chain is built from TRBV18 and TRBJ2-2; tentatively, D is TRBD2 (7 bases). Germline values: CDR1 KGHSH, CDR2 LQKENI. The CDR3 extends over 16 amino acids. The V end lost 1 base, the J end lost 4 bases, and 13 bases lay between the germline ends.

The chain links TRBV4-1 to TRBJ2-2; D remains unclear. Germline CDR1 reads MGHRA; CDR2 reads YSYEKL. The CDR3 totals 18 residues. V lost 0 bases and J 3 bases, leaving 17 bases between the germline ends. DNA for the CDR3: TGCGCCAGCAGCCAAGATTACCGGGTTAGAATGGACACCGGGGAGCTGTTTTTT. Protein sequence: CASSQDYRVRMDTGELFF.

V gene TRBV5-1 combines with J gene TRBJ2-1; 8 bases match TRBD2. CDR1 is SGHRS, CDR2 YFSETQ, per germline. The CDR3 consists of 14 residues. Trimming at V came to 4 bases and at J to 2 bases, leaving 2 bases not matched to a gene. In DNA form, the CDR3 reads TGCGCCAGCAGCGGGGGACTAGCCTACAATGAGCAGTTCTTC. Protein sequence: CASSGGLAYNEQFF.

J is TRBJ2-2 and V is TRBV4-2; no clear D. This CDR3 is built from 13 residues. Trimming left V 2 bases short and J 4 bases short, with 5 bases between. Germline CDR1 reads LGHNA; CDR2 reads YNFKEQ. CDR3 coding DNA: TGTGCCAGCAGCCAACGGAGCACCGGGGAGCTGTTTTTT. Its translation is CASSQRSTGELFF.